These 16 T cell receptor beta chains came from one sample sequenced in a study of blood T cell repertoires in COVID-19. Profiling relied on immunoSEQ multiplex PCR, and the TCRdb table lists in-frame clones only, not all of them. In the table there are 440,000 or so clones, around 91% of which are singletons. The sample taken for sequencing was peripheral blood. The source is a woman between 40 and 50 years old with COVID-19, enrolled during active disease.

The gene calls are TRBV18 and TRBJ1-6; D might be TRBD1 (6 bases). Germline V gene data show CDR1 as KGHSH and CDR2 as LQKENI. CDR3 length: 18 amino acids. Trimming removed 4 bases from V and 0 bases from J, with 16 bases in between. CDR3 region: CASSLIGQTSSYNSPLHF. For the CDR3, the DNA is TGTGCCAGCTCACTAATTGGACAGACGAGCTCCTATAATTCACCCCTCCACTTT.

The gene calls are TRBV7-9 and TRBJ1-4; TRBD1 agrees at 11 bases. V lost 4 bases and J lost 5; bases outside the gene matches: 6. Germline lookup yields CDR1 SEHNR and CDR2 FQNEAQ (reference sequence). The CDR3 has 16 residues. The CDR3, as DNA: TGTGCCAGCAGCTCTGGGACAGGGGGGATAAATGAAAAACTGTTTTTT. Translating it yields CASSSGTGGINEKLFF.

As to this clone: Other nucleotide sequences in the sample specify the same CDR3. The chain is built from TRBV5-1 and TRBJ2-1, with D perhaps TRBD2 (5 bases). CDR3 size: 15 residues. V dropped 0 bases and J dropped 0 bases, with 7 bases sitting between them. Germline-derived CDR1 and CDR2 are SGHRS and YFSETQ. In DNA, the CDR3 is TGCGCCAGCAGCTTGGGTGGGAGCTCCTACAATGAGCAGTTCTTC. It is translated as CASSLGGSSYNEQFF.

The rearrangement joins TRBV2 to TRBJ1-5, with a tentative D call TRBD1 (6 bases). The CDR3 sequence is 16 residues long. Trimming removed 3 bases at V and 7 bases at J, with 19 bases between. From germline, CDR1 is SNHLY and CDR2 FYNNEI. The CDR3 DNA follows: TGTGCCAGCAGTGATTCGCAGGGGTTTAGGAACCAGCCCCAGCATTTT. It encodes CASSDSQGFRNQPQHF.

The rearrangement links TRBV5-1 to TRBJ2-5; 9 positions match TRBD1. This CDR3 has 13 amino acids. Trimming removed 4 bases from V and 4 bases from J; junction bases left unmatched: 2. CDR1 is SGHRS, CDR2 YFSETQ, per germline. CDR3 in amino acids: CASSETGGETQYF. CDR3 in DNA: TGCGCCAGCAGCGAGACAGGGGGAGAGACCCAGTACTTC.

This clone has just one count. V gene TRBV5-1 combines with J gene TRBJ1-6; unclear D gene. V lost 3 bases to trimming and J lost 6 bases, with 13 bases between them. The CDR3 is made up of 15 amino acids. The germline V gene encodes CDR1 SGHRS and CDR2 YFSETQ. CDR3 nucleotide sequence: TGCGCCAGCAGCTCCGACTTGACGGGTAATTCACCCCTCCACTTT. Amino acids: CASSSDLTGNSPLHF. The complete variable domain, with remaining parts taken from reference TRBV5-1 and TRBJ1-6, reads KAGVTQTPRYLIKTRGQQVTLSCSPISGHRSVSWYQQTPGQGLQFLFEYFSETQRNKGNFPGRFSGRQFSNSRSEMNVSTLELGDSALYLCASSSDLTGNSPLHFGNGTRLTVT.

The chain carries TRBV4-1 and TRBJ2-6; 7 nucleotides line up with TRBD1. The CDR3 sequence is 18 residues long. Germline values: CDR1 MGHRA, CDR2 YSYEKL. With V trimmed by 8 bases and J by 0 bases, 13 bases remained unmatched. CDR3 sequence: CASAGRQGSSSGANVLTF. DNA of the CDR3: TGCGCCAGCGCCGGTCGACAGGGTTCTTCCTCTGGGGCCAACGTCCTGACTTTC.

This chain joins TRBV5-6 and TRBJ2-5; TRBD2 agrees at 8 bases. With V trimmed by 1 base and J by 2 bases, 7 bases remained unmatched. Germline-derived CDR1 and CDR2 are SGHDT and YYEEEE. CDR3 size: 16 residues. The CDR3 DNA sequence: TGTGCCAGCAGCTTGTTTCGACGGGGGGGTCAAGAGACCCAGTACTTC. This codes for CASSLFRRGGQETQYF.

This clone was seen only once. This rearrangement joins TRBV2 to TRBJ1-5; no firm D call. Looked up from germline, CDR1 is SNHLY and CDR2 is FYNNEI. V lost 3 bases and J lost 0, with 6 bases in between. This CDR3 comprises 14 residues. Written as DNA, the CDR3 is TGTGCCAGCAGTGACACCTATAGCAATCAGCCCCAGCATTTT. It translates to CASSDTYSNQPQHF.

This clone showed up just once. The chain is built from TRBV5-6 and TRBJ1-2, with D tentatively TRBD1 (5 bases). The V and J ends lost 2 bases and 0 bases respectively, with 17 bases between them. Germline CDR1 is SGHDT and CDR2 is YYEEEE. The CDR3 length is 17 residues. CDR3 sequence (DNA): TGTGCCAGCAGCTTCCAAGTAGGCAGGGCCACTAACTATGGCTACACCTTC. Protein product: CASSFQVGRATNYGYTF.

The J gene is TRBJ1-1, the V gene TRBV19, with 7 bases fitting TRBD1. There are 13 residues in the CDR3. J gave up 10 bases and V 5 bases, and 10 bases lay outside the gene matches. Germline V gives CDR1 LNHDA, CDR2 SQIVND (reference sequence). CDR3 amino acids: CASSPTRGLRAFF. Here the CDR3 DNA reads TGTGCCAGTAGTCCCACGAGGGGGCTGAGAGCTTTCTTT.

This clone has just a few counts. The sample contains more than one DNA sequence encoding this CDR3. This rearrangement joins TRBV19 to TRBJ2-7, with 7 bases identical to TRBD1. Trimming at V came to 4 bases and at J to 3 bases, leaving 3 bases not matched to a gene. In germline, CDR1 is LNHDA, CDR2 SQIVND (reference sequence). This CDR3 region has 13 residues. The CDR3 DNA sequence: TGTGCCAGTAGTACCGGACAGGTCTACGAGCAGTACTTC. Its translation: CASSTGQVYEQYF.

The chain is built from TRBV4-3 and TRBJ1-2; weak D call: TRBD1 (5 bases). The CDR3 has 17 amino acids. Germline CDR1 reads LGHNA; CDR2 reads YSLEER. The V end was cut by 2 bases, the J end by 8 bases, with 24 bases between. The CDR3 nucleotides are TGCGCCAGCAGCCAATCCCTGGGGGGACCACCCGGAAAAGGCTACACCTTC. It codes for CASSQSLGGPPGKGYTF.

The chain recombines TRBV30 with TRBJ2-2; TRBD2 agrees at 9 bases. V lost 5 bases, J lost 3 bases, and 7 bases stayed unmatched. CDR1 and CDR2 from the germline V gene are GTSNPN and SVGIG (reference sequence). This CDR3 is 15 amino acids long. CDR3 sequence: CAWGGLAGYTGELFF. The CDR3 DNA is TGTGCCTGGGGCGGGCTAGCGGGATACACCGGGGAGCTGTTTTTT. Looking up the rest from reference TRBV30 and TRBJ2-2 gives the full variable domain: SQTIHQWPATLVQPVGSPLSLECTVEGTSNPNLYWYRQAAGRGLQLLFYSVGIGQISSEVPQNLSASRPQDRQFILSSKKLLLSDSGFYLCAWGGLAGYTGELFFGEGSRLTVL.

The chain carries TRBV6-5 and TRBJ2-7, with 8 bases lining up with TRBD2. The CDR3 has 14 residues. Germline lookup yields CDR1 MNHEY and CDR2 SVGAGI. V was pared by 6 bases and J by 7 bases, with 11 bases of the junction left unmatched. In nucleotides, the CDR3 is TGTGCCAGCAGGATGACTAGCGACATTGGGGAGCAGTACTTC. The encoded protein is CASRMTSDIGEQYF.

The chain links TRBV7-3 to TRBJ2-3; possible D gene TRBD1, 5 bases. The CDR3 length is 14 residues. The germline CDR1 and CDR2 sequences are SGHTA and FQGTGA. V was trimmed by 3 bases and J by 1 base, leaving 8 bases between them. The CDR3 protein is CASSLGRGTDTQYF. The CDR3 nucleotides are TGTGCCAGCAGCTTGGGCAGGGGCACAGATACGCAGTATTTT.